This paragraph covers one T cell receptor (beta chain) sequence. This clone has a handful of counts. Its antigen remains unidentified. No base-level quality is on record; no much larger clone is a single base apart. Trimming takes 6 bases from V and 6 bases from J, and the germline ends sit 18 bases apart. CDR1 and CDR2, looked up from the germline V gene, are MNHEY and SVGAGI. Including the terminal cysteine and phenylalanine, the CDR3 comprises 14 residues. Only the CDR3 DNA is retained, 42 bases long and in frame from the first base. The sample comes from a study of cytomegalovirus exposure and HLA in healthy donors (dated by TCRdb to the late 2010s). Regarding the study in general: In an earlier analysis of under 600 of the donors, approximately 260 Gb of sequence data and 90 million to 120 million unique TCR beta sequences from about 179 million T cells were reported. The genetic ancestry cluster associated with self-reported Caucasian donors included over 80% of the roughly 360 genotyped donors. In a later genetic analysis, genome-wide SNP genotypes for about three fifths of the 666 donors were used, and that subset was treated as a discovery cohort. Roughly five DR-DQ haplotypes were treated as single units for association and clustering because of strong linkage in the cohort. About 300 gigabases of sequencing data and 75 million to 85 million unique TCR sequences made up an early release that covered 640 HLA-typed donors. A later analysis re-examined previously published TCR beta repertoires from just over 650 donors and added high-resolution HLA genotyping to investigate patterns of TCR occurrence. Among some 410 genotyped donors of the cohort, an average of around 240,000 unique TCR beta nucleotide sequences was sequenced per donor, of which 15% to 20% were non-productive. Rather than using new phenotypic data, the later analysis identified candidate immune exposures from TCR beta sequences and from how often those sequences occurred across donors. The study aimed to test whether signatures of past pathogen exposure could be identified by cataloging public T cell receptors. Using immunosequencing, the study profiled T cell repertoires from fewer than 700 subjects and related those repertoires to cytomegalovirus serostatus. To decide whether each TCR beta V gene segment behaved as functional or pseudogenic, an earlier analysis of 587 of the donors relied on high-throughput TCR beta sequencing. Every repertoire in the discovery cohort had been generated on one and the same sequencing platform. The study combined high-throughput TCR immunosequencing, statistical association of individual TCRs with disease status, and machine learning to predict cytomegalovirus infection status. Donor age, sex, ethnicity and CMV serostatus were collected together with the repertoire data. In addition to the first cohort of approximately 670 subjects, a separate validation cohort of 120 different subjects was used. Both class I and class II loci were covered by HLA typing, at four-digit resolution. Typing coverage varied by locus: roughly 620-640 donors for A, B, C, DRB1 and DQB1; approximately 560 for DQA1; over 600 for DPA1; under 490 for DPB1. The study at large found these results: Broadly in line with IMGT annotations, most TCR beta V segments showed up in productive rearrangements about 87% or about 30% of the time in an earlier analysis of 450 to 600 of the donors. The cohort was sequenced for TCR beta chains only, and without alpha or paired-chain data the features that could be detected were limited. A later genetic analysis associated a missense DCLRE1C variant with V-gene and J-gene trimming of TCR beta chains, and an independent cohort replicated the association. When HLA alleles, especially DR and DQ, strongly co-occurred, TCR associations were difficult to assign to individual alleles. The sequencing pipeline was judged likely to have produced a cluster of highly shared sequence variants as a technical artifact. A later analysis reported that several top co-occurrence clusters appeared linked to parvovirus B19, influenza, CMV and Epstein-Barr virus. In a later analysis, TCR association rates were found to vary across HLA loci, with the most associated TCRs seen for DRB1 alleles and the fewest for HLA-C alleles. In a later analysis, some 17,000 TCR beta sequences were associated with specific HLA alleles at a false discovery rate of 0.05. A later genetic analysis reported fewer N-insertions in productive TCRs among donors in an Asian-associated ancestry cluster than the roughly 690-donor mean. CMV serostatus was the only immune exposure information available for the cohort. Some IMGT-functional V segments, including TRBV6-2 and TRBV6-3, could not be distinguished by the 87-base-pair reads and were therefore excluded. In both the original and validation cohorts, the classifier was reported to diagnose cytomegalovirus status with high specificity and sensitivity. A further reported finding was that TCR beta sequences accurately predicted the HLA-A and HLA-B alleles for most subjects in the first cohort. Sequencing depth was assumed to be roughly uniform across donors in the presence/absence analyses, though that assumption may not hold. Seventeen rarely observed V segments, including chromosome 9 orphons, were excluded from the earlier analysis of several hundred of the donors because counts were too low. Most TCR sequences were seen in very few donors, while some public TCRs were found in many individuals. The study listed 164 TCR beta chains as associated with cytomegalovirus. According to the authors, the approach could potentially be generalized to other disease states and immunological phenotypes. In a later analysis, HLA-associated TCR beta chains showed more clonal expansion and lower generation probabilities than non-associated chains that were equally common. In vitro tests confirmed that three of the cytomegalovirus-associated TCR beta chains recognize cytomegalovirus antigens. Most CMV-associated TCR beta chains appeared to be HLA-restricted in a later analysis, and the HLA associations seemed to be driven largely by CMV exposure. Because some donors lacked HLA typing at each locus, the association tests relied only on the typed subset. Linkage disequilibrium might explain the correlated functional status among segregating V segments, but an unknown experimental factor could not be excluded.

The cohort comprised 666 healthy bone marrow donors. Cohort members were all nominally healthy when sampled, although unrecorded immune exposures were likely present. The donor tested CMV seropositive, placing the donor among the 250 to 350 seropositive members of the cohort. A peripheral blood sample was provided by each donor, and peripheral blood mononuclear cells were used for TCR beta sequencing. Genomic DNA extraction from the blood cell samples was performed with the Qiagen DNeasy Blood Extraction Kit. The library was obtained by the immunoSEQ multiplex PCR assay. A mixture of 60 forward primers for TCR Vbeta segments and 13 reverse primers for TCR Jbeta segments was used in the multiplex PCR. Amplification of the CDR3 region of rearranged TCR beta genes was performed with a multiplex PCR assay on genomic DNA. The amplified TCR beta libraries were sequenced on the Illumina HiSeq System as 87-base-pair reads. Turning to the authors' computational methods: A later analysis counted 75 million to 100 million unique TCR beta chains across the roughly 700 repertoires, and about 10 million of these chains were shared by at least two donors. To remove PCR and sequencing errors, raw reads were error-corrected and collapsed into unique sequences using a nearest-neighbor algorithm that merged closely related sequences. To assign V, D and J gene segments, CDR3 sequences were aligned to IMGT reference sequences. For a sequence to be retained, at least a six-nucleotide match to both a V gene segment and a J gene segment was required. A rearrangement was called productive if the CDR3 had no stop codons and remained in frame with V and J, and every other rearrangement was called non-productive. CDR3 was defined according to IMGT convention as the region running from the second conserved V-encoded cysteine to the conserved J-encoded phenylalanine. In an earlier analysis of some 550 of the donors, sequences lacking an unambiguous match to a single V gene segment were excluded. In an earlier analysis of a few hundred of the donors, V segments were called functional above 56.7% productive rearrangements and were called segregating when the between-donor standard deviation exceeded 5%. A statistical classification framework was built to diagnose cytomegalovirus status from the catalog of TCR beta chain sequences. V and J gene assignment, in a later analysis, came from comparing TCR nucleotide sequences with IMGT/GENE-DB human TR gene sequences. Using the TCRdist pipeline, a later analysis assigned CDR3 sequences along with most-parsimonious VDJ recombination scenarios. In a later analysis, every TCR beta chain was defined by the combination of its CDR3 amino acid sequence and its V-gene family, and reads without a unique V-gene family were dropped. To address suspected cross-contamination and a sequencing artifact, a later analysis removed approximately 600 highly shared, low-generation-probability nucleotide sequences. A later analysis calculated a clonal expansion index for each public chain from normalized within-repertoire ranks of inferred template counts. In a later analysis, generation probabilities were computed with a VDJ recombination model fitted to out-of-frame rearrangements, and the resulting probabilities were checked against IGoR. In a later analysis, hypergeometric tests were used to score TCR-TCR, TCR-HLA and TCR-CMV co-occurrence, with a repertoire-size bias correction applied to TCR pairs. A later analysis estimated false discovery rates by permuting HLA or CMV assignments 20 times. In a later analysis, co-occurring TCRs were grouped with DBSCAN, and TCRdist sequence similarity was added when clustering was performed within HLA-allele-positive subsets. For co-occurrence clustering, repertoires with fewer than 30,000 or more than 120,000 public chains were excluded, along with five or six repertoires with anomalous nucleotide sharing. Held by TCRdb, this immuneACCESS table contains in-frame sequences only and omits some clones. Under half of the omission traces to an unresolved V gene where checked; the cause of the rest is unknown. That table furnishes V, J and clone size, whereas the DNA furnished D and trimming. The sample profile shows 120,000 to 150,000 clones; 82% of them were found once. Of the sample, more than 2.5% is held by the ten largest clones.

The chain couples TRBV6-5 to TRBJ2-7, and perhaps TRBD2 as D gene, on 6 matching bases. The origin of this receptor is a man aged 18-30 years in good health and CMV-seropositive. The sequenced sample was PBMCs. Here is the DNA: TGTGCCAGCAGCCGCGGGACGGTCGGGGGCGAGCAGTACTTC. This sequence encodes CASSRGTVGGEQYF.